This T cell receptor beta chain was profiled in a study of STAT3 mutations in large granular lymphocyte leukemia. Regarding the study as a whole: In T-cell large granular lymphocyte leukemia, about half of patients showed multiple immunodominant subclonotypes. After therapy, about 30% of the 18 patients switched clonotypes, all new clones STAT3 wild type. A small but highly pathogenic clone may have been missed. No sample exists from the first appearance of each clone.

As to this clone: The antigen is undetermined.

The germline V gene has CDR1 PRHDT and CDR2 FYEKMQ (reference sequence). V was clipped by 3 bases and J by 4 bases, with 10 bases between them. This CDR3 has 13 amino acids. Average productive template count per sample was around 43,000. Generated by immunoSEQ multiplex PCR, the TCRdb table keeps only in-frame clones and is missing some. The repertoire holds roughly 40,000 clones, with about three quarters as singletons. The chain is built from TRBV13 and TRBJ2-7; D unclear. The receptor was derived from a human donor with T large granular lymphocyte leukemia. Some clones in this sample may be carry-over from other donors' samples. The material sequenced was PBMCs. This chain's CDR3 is CASSFRTTYEQYF. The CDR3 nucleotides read TGTGCCAGCAGCTTCAGGACCACTTACGAGCAGTACTTC.